The 2 T cell receptor beta chains reported below all come from one sample, sequenced in a study of cytomegalovirus exposure and HLA in healthy donors. 60 Vbeta and 13 Jbeta primers were used in PCR. TCRdb's table, derived via immunoSEQ multiplex PCR, lists solely in-frame clones and lacks some. The table has roughly 220,000 clones, roughly 80% seen once; the top ten hold about 3%. The source material was PBMCs. These TCRs come from a man between 25 and 39 years old in good health and CMV-seronegative.

The chain uses TRBV11-2 and TRBJ2-1, with TRBD2 as a possible D gene (6 bases). The germline V gene has CDR1 SGHAT and CDR2 FQNNGV. CDR3 length equals 15 residues. V lost 5 bases and J lost 6, with 17 bases in between. This CDR3 is CASSSRDSGRNEQFF. CDR3 nucleotide sequence: TGTGCCAGCAGCAGCCGGGATAGCGGACGCAATGAGCAGTTCTTC.

The rearrangement uses TRBV28 and TRBJ2-5, with 15 bases lining up with TRBD2. The CDR3 totals 19 residues. Germline V gene sequence: CDR1 MDHEN, CDR2 SYDVKM. The ends lost 7 bases at V and 3 bases at J; junction bases unmatched: 15. The CDR3 loop reads CASTRGLAGGRSTEETQYF. CDR3 nucleotides: TGTGCCAGCACCAGGGGACTAGCGGGGGGCCGTTCGACTGAAGAGACCCAGTACTTC.